One sample yielded the 11 T cell receptor beta chains listed below, sequenced in a study of T cell repertoires in cytomegalovirus infection. TCRdb re-analysed the reads in MiXCR, keeping a single row per CDR3 protein. The data contain about 920,000 distinct CDR3 sequences, more than 25% of them singletons. The antigens of these receptors remain unknown. The sequences come from cultured CD8+ T cells from PBMCs, collected from culture after CMV antigen stimulation. The receptor source for this set is a human donor in good health (CMV status not recorded). Some clones in this sample may be carry-over from other donors' samples.

This clonotype showed up many times. The chain employs TRBV7-6 and TRBJ2-1, with D hard to call. This CDR3 has 16 residues. V lost 3 bases, J lost 2 bases, and 14 bases lay in between. In germline, CDR1 is SGHVS, CDR2 FNYEAQ. The CDR3 spells CASSFGTDRAYNEQFF. The DNA for the CDR3 is TGTGCCAGCAGCTTTGGAACGGACCGGGCCTACAATGAGCAGTTCTTC.

The chain employs TRBV4-2 and TRBJ2-3; weak D call: TRBD2 (7 bases). The CDR3 runs 16 residues. The germline V and J ends were trimmed by 0 bases and 2 bases, with 12 bases remaining between them. Germline V lookup: CDR1 LGHNA, CDR2 YNFKEQ. The CDR3 reads CASSQEGGGFTDTQYF. The CDR3 DNA is TGTGCCAGCAGCCAAGAGGGGGGGGGCTTCACAGATACGCAGTATTTT.

The chain combines TRBV4-2 with TRBJ2-2; 8 nucleotides line up with TRBD2. The V and J ends lost 7 bases and 5 bases, in that order; junction bases with no gene match: 6. Germline assignment: CDR1 LGHNA and CDR2 YNFKEQ. CDR3 size: 14 residues. CDR3 bases: TGTGCCAGCACCCGCGGGGGGCGGACCGGGGAGCTGTTTTTT. Its translation is CASTRGGRTGELFF.

This chain links TRBV7-9 with TRBJ1-4; tentatively, D is TRBD1 (5 bases). Trimming took off 4 bases at V and 4 bases at J, with 13 bases between the two ends. The CDR3 sequence is 15 residues long. The germline CDR1 and CDR2 sequences are SEHNR and FQNEAQ (reference sequence). This CDR3 reads CASSWSGEINEKLFF. In nucleotides, the CDR3 is TGTGCCAGCAGCTGGTCGGGGGAGATTAATGAAAAACTGTTTTTT.

This clonotype was observed a few times. The rearrangement links TRBV28 to TRBJ2-1; 8 positions agree with TRBD1. The CDR3 has 13 amino acids. Germline trimming cut 5 bases from V and 13 bases from J; bases unmatched to any gene: 10. Germline loops: CDR1 MDHEN, CDR2 SYDVKM. The CDR3 loop is CASSGNLQGEQFF. The CDR3 DNA follows: TGTGCCAGCAGTGGGAATCTACAGGGGGAACAGTTCTTC.

This clonotype showed up just a few times. This chain connects TRBV7-3 to TRBJ2-5, with a tentative D call TRBD2 (5 bases). V lost 4 bases, J lost 0 bases, and 12 bases lay in between. Germline CDR1 and CDR2: SGHTA and FQGTGA. The CDR3 loop spans 15 amino acids. CDR3 region: CASSSQARDQETQYF. In DNA, the CDR3 is TGTGCCAGCAGCTCCCAGGCGAGGGACCAAGAGACCCAGTACTTC. Supplemented by reference TRBV7-3 and TRBJ2-5, the full variable domain reads GAGVSQTPSNKVTEKGKYVELRCDPISGHTALYWYRQSLGQGPEFLIYFQGTGAADDSGLPNDRFFAVRPEGSVSTLKIQRTERGDSAVYLCASSSQARDQETQYFGPGTRLLVL.

This clonotype was counted a few times. The chain couples TRBV9 to TRBJ2-1; D gene unclear. Germline-derived CDR1 and CDR2 are SGDLS and YYNGEE. V lost 0 bases to trimming and J lost 4 bases, with 11 bases between them. CDR3 length: 15 amino acids. Here the CDR3 reads CASSVEGRLYNEQFF. The CDR3 bases are TGTGCCAGCAGCGTAGAAGGGCGGCTTTACAATGAGCAGTTCTTC.

The chain is built from TRBV15 and TRBJ2-1; 7 bases line up with TRBD1. The CDR3 runs 18 residues. V trimming: 1 base; J trimming: 4 bases; junction bases outside the gene matches: 13. In germline, CDR1 is LNHNV, CDR2 YYDKDF (reference sequence). As DNA, the CDR3 is TGTGCCACCAGCAGAGGGATGGGGACAGAGATGGGGTACAATGAGCAGTTCTTC. Protein product: CATSRGMGTEMGYNEQFF.

This clonotype was observed many times. The genes are TRBV6-2 or TRBV6-3 and TRBJ2-6; D is uncertain. The CDR3 contains 18 residues. Germline lookup yields CDR1 MNHEY and CDR2 SVGEGT. The germline V and J ends were trimmed by 2 bases and 0 bases, with 14 bases remaining between them. In DNA, the CDR3 is TGTGCCAGCAGTTACCCCAAGGCAGTTATCTCTGGGGCCAACGTCCTGACTTTC. The encoded protein is CASSYPKAVISGANVLTF.

The V gene is TRBV6-2 or TRBV6-3, the J gene TRBJ1-6; D might be TRBD1 (5 bases). V was shortened by 0 bases and J by 4 bases, with 10 bases between the two germline ends. CDR1 is MNHEY and CDR2 is SVGEGT in the germline V gene. There are 16 residues in the CDR3. The CDR3 DNA reads as TGTGCCAGCAGTTACTCGAGGGACGCGTATAATTCACCCCTCCACTTT. Its protein is CASSYSRDAYNSPLHF.

This clonotype was observed a few times. The chain combines TRBV19 with TRBJ2-1; TRBD2 is a possible D gene (5 bases). There are 13 residues in the CDR3. Per the germline V gene, CDR1 is LNHDA and CDR2 is SQIVND (reference sequence). The V end lost 3 bases, the J end lost 5 bases, and 8 bases lay between the germline ends. CDR3 sequence: CASSIEGNNEQFF. DNA of the CDR3: TGTGCCAGTAGTATTGAGGGAAACAATGAGCAGTTCTTC.